The source of this T cell receptor (beta chain) is a study of blood T cell repertoires in COVID-19. Sequenced by immunoSEQ multiplex PCR; TCRdb stores in-frame clones only, minus some. The top ten clones hold approximately 5% of a sample with 200,000 or so clones, 75% to 90% of them seen once. This clone was found a few times. The CDR3 covers 17 residues. This clonotype was sampled from a human donor in a cohort sampled during active COVID-19. The chain carries TRBV12-2 and TRBJ2-1; the tabulated D call, TRBD1, remains unverified against the DNA. TRBV12-2 is shown as a pseudogene. Sequencing input: peripheral blood. In nucleotides, the CDR3 is TGTGCAAGTCGCTTAGCTAGAAGGACAGGGAGCGTTAATGAGCAGTTCTTC. Protein product: CASRLARRTGSVNEQFF.